These 21 T cell receptor beta chains came from one sample sequenced in a study of OX40 agonist ivuxolimab in advanced cancers. Receptors were amplified or captured by the immunoSEQ multiplex PCR assay. Held by TCRdb, this immuneACCESS table contains in-frame sequences only and omits some clones. Under half of the omission traces to an unresolved V gene where checked; the cause of the rest is unknown. The sample table holds over 85,000 clones, of which around nine tenths were seen once. The ten most abundant clones make up 0.25% to 0.35% of the sample. This material consisted of CD4+ or CD8+ T cells sorted from blood, taken in a trial of the OX40 agonist ivuxolimab. These receptors all come from an adult with an advanced solid tumor such as melanoma, head and neck, liver or kidney cancer.

The rearrangement joins TRBV5-4 to TRBJ2-7; no clear D gene. V was trimmed by 0 bases and J by 2 bases, leaving 9 bases between them. The CDR3 runs to 14 residues. Per the germline V gene, CDR1 is SGHNT and CDR2 is YYREEE (reference sequence). The CDR3 coding sequence is TGTGCCAGCAGCTTGGACAAGCTTACCTACGAGCAGTACTTC. Protein: CASSLDKLTYEQYF. The full variable domain, rest sourced from reference TRBV5-4 and TRBJ2-7, is ETGVTQSPTHLIKTRGQQVTLRCSSQSGHNTVSWYQQALGQGPQFIFQYYREEENGRGNFPPRFSGLQFPNYSSELNVNALELDDSALYLCASSLDKLTYEQYFGPGTRLTVT.

In this sample, this clone turned up once. This sequence joins TRBV6-6 and TRBJ1-2, with D possibly matching TRBD1 (6 bases). V gave up 6 bases and J gave up 1 base, with 15 bases separating them. Per the germline V gene, CDR1 is MNHNY and CDR2 is SVGAGI (reference sequence). This CDR3 comprises 15 residues. The CDR3 DNA reads TGTGCCAGCAGCAGGGCAGGGGATAATAACTATGGCTACACCTTC. As protein: CASSRAGDNNYGYTF.

J is TRBJ2-1 and V is TRBV4-2; D perhaps matches TRBD2 (6 bases). Per the germline V gene, CDR1 is LGHNA and CDR2 is YNFKEQ. V lost 0 bases and J lost 6, with 18 bases in between. This CDR3 contains 17 residues. For the CDR3, the DNA is TGTGCCAGCAGCCAAGATTACGGGAGAGAGTACAGCAATGAGCAGTTCTTC. Amino acid sequence: CASSQDYGREYSNEQFF.

The V gene is TRBV6-5, the J gene TRBJ1-4, with D unresolved. The V gene's germline CDR1 is MNHEY and CDR2 SVGAGI. The CDR3 loop spans 15 amino acids. The ends were cut back, 0 bases at V and 6 bases at J, with 11 bases in the middle. The CDR3 protein is CASSYSSNSYEKLFF. Written as DNA, the CDR3 is TGTGCCAGCAGTTACTCTTCCAACTCGTATGAAAAACTGTTTTTT.

The chain links TRBV7-9 to TRBJ2-5; D is perhaps TRBD2 (6 bases). This CDR3 comprises 15 residues. V was cut by 1 base and J by 2 bases, with 11 bases left in between. Per germline, CDR1 SEHNR and CDR2 FQNEAQ (reference sequence). Written as DNA, the CDR3 is TGTGCCAGCAGCTTAGACGCGGGAATACAAGAGACCCAGTACTTC. Its translation is CASSLDAGIQETQYF.

V and J are TRBV7-2 and TRBJ2-1; unclear D gene. Trimming removed 1 base from V and 0 bases from J, with 7 bases in between. Germline assignment: CDR1 SGHTA and CDR2 FQGNSA. The CDR3 spans 15 residues. This chain's CDR3 is CASSLDPGSYNEQFF. The CDR3 DNA is TGTGCCAGCAGCTTAGATCCGGGCTCCTACAATGAGCAGTTCTTC.

The chain has TRBV6-5 and TRBJ1-3; no clear D. The V gene's germline CDR1 is MNHEY and CDR2 SVGAGI. Trimming took off 6 bases at V and 0 bases at J, with 12 bases between the two ends. The CDR3 is 15 residues long. The CDR3: CASRPGFLSGNTIYF. As DNA, the CDR3 is TGTGCCAGCAGACCGGGGTTCCTCTCTGGAAACACCATATATTTT.

This chain uses TRBV18 with TRBJ2-1; D is unclear. V shed 2 bases and J shed 6 bases, with 8 bases lying between them. The CDR3 totals 13 residues. CDR1 is KGHSH, CDR2 LQKENI, per germline. The CDR3 spells CASSPGPSNEQFF. CDR3 nucleotide sequence: TGTGCCAGCTCACCAGGTCCGAGCAATGAGCAGTTCTTC.

In this sample, this clone turned up a few times. The rearrangement uses TRBV9 and TRBJ1-6; a possible D gene is TRBD1 (5 bases). Trimming pared 0 bases from V and 13 bases from J, leaving 11 bases between. The germline CDR1 and CDR2 sequences are SGDLS and YYNGEE. The CDR3 loop spans 13 amino acids. Written as DNA, the CDR3 is TGTGCCAGCAGCGTAGTCGGGGGTTTCCCCCTCCACTTT. This sequence encodes CASSVVGGFPLHF.

As to this clone: This sample also contains other DNA sequences that code for the same CDR3. The gene calls are TRBV4-2 and TRBJ2-7; 9 bases are shared with TRBD1. The CDR3 is 14 amino acids. Germline V CDR1 and CDR2: LGHNA, YNFKEQ. Trimming removed 4 bases from V and 2 bases from J; junction bases left unmatched: 3. This CDR3 reads CASSPGQGTYEQYF. The CDR3 DNA is TGTGCCAGCAGCCCAGGACAGGGGACCTACGAGCAGTACTTC.

This rearrangement joins TRBV14 to TRBJ2-1, with 9 bases fitting TRBD2. Germline trimming cut 6 bases from V and 4 bases from J; bases unmatched to any gene: 7. Germline V CDR1 and CDR2: SGHDN, FVKESK. CDR3 length: 15 amino acids. CDR3 sequence: CASRLNSGSYNEQFF. In nucleotides, the CDR3 is TGTGCCAGCAGACTGAATAGCGGGAGTTACAATGAGCAGTTCTTC.

This clone was found once. The chain joins TRBV6-4 to TRBJ2-1, with TRBD2 identical over 11 bases. The CDR3 runs 15 residues. V lost 4 bases and J lost 8; bases outside the gene matches: 7. Germline V gene data show CDR1 as MRHNA and CDR2 as SNTAGT. The CDR3 spells CASSVAGGPPYEQFF. Written as DNA, the CDR3 is TGTGCCAGCAGTGTAGCGGGAGGGCCCCCCTATGAGCAGTTCTTC.

The CDR3 region is CASSLSGDGQPQHF. As DNA, the CDR3 is TGTGCCAGCAGCTTATCTGGGGATGGGCAGCCCCAGCATTTT. The chain links TRBV13 to TRBJ1-5; D remains ambiguous. The CDR3 extends over 14 amino acids. V lost 2 bases to trimming and J lost 7 bases, with 12 bases between them. The germline V gene encodes CDR1 PRHDT and CDR2 FYEKMQ (reference sequence).

CDR3 sequence reads: CASSLSLGQYF. Here the CDR3 DNA reads TGTGCCAGCAGTCTATCCTTGGGGCAGTATTTT. The genes are TRBV6-5 and TRBJ2-3; no definite D call. Germline CDR1 and CDR2: MNHEY and SVGAGI. The CDR3 runs 11 residues. V gave up 5 bases and J gave up 11 bases, with 11 bases separating them.

This chain joins TRBV15 and TRBJ2-7; D is perhaps TRBD2 (7 bases). The CDR3 is 16 residues long. Germline-derived CDR1 and CDR2 are LNHNV and YYDKDF (reference sequence). V was shortened by 0 bases and J by 2 bases, with 14 bases between the two germline ends. The DNA for the CDR3 is TGTGCCACCAGCAGAGATAGGGGGACTAAGACCTACGAGCAGTACTTC. Its protein product is CATSRDRGTKTYEQYF.

The genes are TRBV20-1 and TRBJ1-4; D is unclear. Germline assignment: CDR1 DFQATT and CDR2 SNEGSKA (reference sequence). CDR3 length equals 11 residues. CDR3 sequence reads: CSPRDNEKLFF. CDR3 sequence (DNA): TGCAGCCCGCGGGATAATGAAAAACTGTTTTTT.

The rearrangement links TRBV19 to TRBJ2-1; 16 bases line up with TRBD2. In germline, CDR1 is LNHDA, CDR2 SQIVND (reference sequence). CDR3 length equals 15 residues. V shed 3 bases, J shed 8 bases, and the junction held 1 base outside the gene matches. This CDR3 reads CASSIGTSGRDEQFF. Written as DNA, the CDR3 is TGTGCCAGTAGTATTGGGACTAGCGGGAGGGATGAGCAGTTCTTC.

The rearrangement uses TRBV21-1 and TRBJ2-7; whether TRBD1, the table's D call, matches the DNA was not checked. TRBV21-1 is reported as a pseudogene. This CDR3 comprises 15 residues. This chain's CDR3 is CASSKGTGGTYEQYF. DNA of the CDR3: TGTGCCAGCAGCAAGGGGACAGGGGGCACCTACGAGCAGTACTTC.

The chain uses TRBV28 and TRBJ2-7; D could derive from TRBD1 or TRBD2 (6 bases each). V was cut by 5 bases and J by 4 bases, with 15 bases left in between. CDR1 is MDHEN and CDR2 is SYDVKM in the germline V gene. The CDR3 has 14 amino acids. CDR3 nucleotide sequence: TGTGCCAGCAGTCGCTCCGGGGGCCTTTACGAGCAGTACTTC. Translating it yields CASSRSGGLYEQYF.

The CDR3 DNA is TGTGCCAGCACCGTAAGGGGCTATGGCTACACCTTC. Amino acid sequence: CASTVRGYGYTF. The chain couples TRBV28 to TRBJ1-2; weak D call: TRBD1 (5 bases). The length of the CDR3 is 12 residues. The germline CDR1 and CDR2 sequences are MDHEN and SYDVKM. Trimming removed 7 bases at V and 4 bases at J, with 10 bases between.

This sequence joins TRBV6-5 and TRBJ1-1; possible D gene TRBD1, 5 bases. The CDR3 extends over 14 amino acids. In germline, CDR1 is MNHEY, CDR2 SVGAGI. Between the trimmed V and J ends, which lost 2 bases and 2 bases, there was a span of 9 bases. The CDR3 DNA sequence: TGTGCCAGCAGTTACCGGGGGTTAAACACTGAAGCTTTCTTT. Translated: CASSYRGLNTEAFF.